This TCR beta chain was observed in a study of blood T cells in healthy people across ages. CDR3 length: 14 amino acids. Germline CDR1 reads SGHTA; CDR2 reads FQGNSA. With 4 bases removed from V and 11 bases from J, the gap between germline ends came to 17 bases. To note about this clonotype: The antigen is not known.

The use of a sample-barcoded 5' primer and a J-beta primer mix characterized a second PCR of about 7 to 12 cycles. TCRdb used MiXCR to reprocess the 5' RACE reads, holding one entry per CDR3 protein. Counted here are about 1,600,000 distinct CDR3 sequences, approximately 40% occurring once; the ten biggest clones make up 7.9%. Whole-study results and caveats: Naive CD4+ cells and diversity were both higher in long-lived donors than in aged donors.

The sample was blood. The receptor comes from a woman aged 18-30 years in good health. J is TRBJ2-2 and V is TRBV7-2; D is possibly TRBD1 (5 bases). As DNA, the CDR3 is TGTGCCAGCAGCTCCAGGACAAACCGGATAGAGCTGTTTTTT. Protein sequence: CASSSRTNRIELFF.